The following is a T cell receptor (beta chain) sequence with its context. The antigen remains unidentified. Using its own MiXCR run on the reads, TCRdb lists one record per CDR3 protein. This sample yields about half a million distinct CDR3 sequences, of which 30% to 40% are seen a single time; roughly 17% belongs to the top ten. The sample originates from a study of T cell repertoires in cytomegalovirus infection. The overall study: An indication of both CMV infection and matching HLA type came from public TCR beta signatures.

Broader study findings: CMV-specific TCR beta clonotypes restricted by HLA-C were the ones dominating the ex vivo response.

Trimming at V came to 6 bases and at J to 2 bases, leaving 6 bases not matched to a gene. There are 14 residues in the CDR3. The TCR originated in a human donor in good health (CMV status not recorded). Some clones in this sample may be carry-over from other donors' samples. J is TRBJ1-1 and V is TRBV12-3 or TRBV12-4; 7 positions match TRBD1. The specimen comprised cultured PBMCs, sampled from culture after CMV antigen stimulation. Written as DNA, the CDR3 is TGTGCCAGCAGCCAGGGGGTCCCCAACACTGAAGCTTTCTTT. Amino acids: CASSQGVPNTEAFF.